One and the same sample provided the 27 T cell receptor beta chains below, sequenced in a study of PD-1 and CTLA-4 blockade in melanoma. The table came from immunoSEQ multiplex PCR; TCRdb's copy has only in-frame clones and leaves some out. This table holds almost 30,000 clones, around nine tenths found once. Sample: CD8+ T cells from peripheral blood, taken before anti-PD-1 treatment. All receptors derive from a human donor with melanoma.

V gene TRBV4-1 combines with J gene TRBJ2-1, with D perhaps TRBD2 (5 bases). Germline-derived CDR1 and CDR2 are MGHRA and YSYEKL. V gave up 0 bases and J gave up 1 base, with 7 bases separating them. The CDR3 has 15 residues. The CDR3 loop reads CASSQDGSSYNEQFF. CDR3 nucleotide sequence: TGCGCCAGCAGCCAAGATGGGAGTTCCTACAATGAGCAGTTCTTC.

This clone was recorded once. This chain connects TRBV7-9 to TRBJ2-3, with a possible D match to TRBD2 (7 bases). Germline lookup yields CDR1 SEHNR and CDR2 FQNEAQ (reference sequence). V lost 0 bases and J lost 3, with 13 bases in between. This CDR3 is 16 amino acids long. Here the CDR3 DNA reads TGTGCCAGCAGCTTAGCGGGGGGGCCCGGGACAGATACGCAGTATTTT. It codes for CASSLAGGPGTDTQYF. The full variable domain, completed using reference TRBV7-9 and TRBJ2-3, is DTGVSQNPRHKITKRGQNVTFRCDPISEHNRLYWYRQTLGQGPEFLTYFQNEAQLEKSRLLSDRFSAERPKGSFSTLEIQRTEQGDSAMYLCASSLAGGPGTDTQYFGPGTRLTVL.

The sample holds a few counts of this clone. The chain uses TRBV5-8 and TRBJ1-5; 11 bases are a match to TRBD1. Germline V CDR1 and CDR2: SGHTS, YDEGEE. The CDR3 totals 15 residues. V lost 4 bases and J lost 6; bases outside the gene matches: 6. The CDR3 DNA reads as TGTGCCAGCAGCGTCCGGGACAGGGGGTTTCAGCCCCAGCATTTT. Residues: CASSVRDRGFQPQHF.

This chain joins TRBV29-1 and TRBJ2-1; D uncertain. With 2 bases removed from V and 2 bases from J, the gap between germline ends came to 7 bases. This CDR3 is built from 13 residues. Germline V gives CDR1 SQVTM, CDR2 ANQGSEA. CDR3 amino acids: CSVERLAYNEQFF. The CDR3 DNA reads TGCAGCGTTGAACGGCTAGCCTACAATGAGCAGTTCTTC.

The chain links TRBV6-5 to TRBJ1-2; D uncertain. Germline-derived CDR1 and CDR2 are MNHEY and SVGAGI. The V and J ends lost 5 bases and 3 bases respectively, with 16 bases between them. CDR3 size: 15 residues. The CDR3 loop is CASSTPLKGHYGYTF. The CDR3 DNA is TGTGCCAGCAGTACCCCTCTTAAGGGTCACTATGGCTACACCTTC.

The genes are TRBV6-1 and TRBJ2-5; tentatively, D is TRBD1 (7 bases). CDR3 length: 15 amino acids. V was shortened by 3 bases and J by 2 bases, with 13 bases between the two germline ends. The V gene's germline CDR1 is MNHNS and CDR2 SASEGT. CDR3 nucleotides: TGTGCCAGCAGTGAGATCGGGGGACAGCAAGAGACCCAGTACTTC. Its translation: CASSEIGGQQETQYF.

The rearrangement links TRBV7-3 to TRBJ1-3; D gene ambiguous. Trimming cost V 2 bases and J 2 bases, with 10 bases left between them. The germline CDR1 and CDR2 sequences are SGHTA and FQGTGA. The CDR3 length is 15 residues. CDR3 amino acids: CASSLSGLAGNTIYF. The CDR3 DNA reads as TGTGCCAGCAGCTTATCGGGCCTCGCTGGAAACACCATATATTTT.

This CDR3 reads CSVEGLAGRETQYF. DNA of the CDR3: TGCAGCGTTGAAGGTTTGGCAGGGCGGGAGACCCAGTACTTC. The rearrangement links TRBV29-1 to TRBJ2-5; TRBD1 is a possible D gene (5 bases). The CDR3 consists of 14 residues. V was pared by 1 base and J by 5 bases, with 14 bases between. Germline V gives CDR1 SQVTM, CDR2 ANQGSEA.

The rearrangement links TRBV18 to TRBJ2-7; tentative D call: TRBD2 (6 bases). Germline V lookup: CDR1 KGHSH, CDR2 LQKENI. The V and J ends lost 2 bases and 2 bases respectively, with 19 bases between them. The CDR3 extends over 17 amino acids. CDR3: CASSPWGGTEPTYEQYF. CDR3 DNA: TGTGCCAGCTCACCATGGGGAGGTACTGAACCGACCTACGAGCAGTACTTC.

This chain connects TRBV3-1 (or the pseudogene TRBV3-2) to TRBJ2-1; D may be TRBD2 (6 bases). The CDR3 runs to 16 residues. Trimming shortened V by 0 bases and J by 3 bases, and 12 bases separated the two germline ends. Germline CDR1 and CDR2: LGHDT and YNNKEL (reference sequence). The CDR3 DNA reads as TGTGCCAGCAGCCAAGATTTCGGACTACGCTACAATGAGCAGTTCTTC. Translated, it gives CASSQDFGLRYNEQFF.

The J gene is TRBJ1-1, the V gene TRBV28; possibly TRBD1 for D (6 bases). The CDR3 extends over 15 amino acids. Trimming shortened V by 2 bases and J by 4 bases, and 14 bases separated the two germline ends. Germline V CDR1 and CDR2: MDHEN, SYDVKM. CDR3 residues: CASSLVGGGITEAFF. The CDR3 DNA is TGTGCCAGCAGTTTAGTAGGGGGGGGGATCACTGAAGCTTTCTTT.

The rearrangement uses TRBV15 and TRBJ2-3; D unclear. Germline V gene sequence: CDR1 LNHNV, CDR2 YYDKDF (reference sequence). The germline V and J ends were trimmed by 0 bases and 2 bases, with 12 bases remaining between them. There are 16 residues in the CDR3. In DNA form, the CDR3 reads TGTGCCACCAGCAGAGACGGTCGGATTAACACAGATACGCAGTATTTT. Encoded protein: CATSRDGRINTDTQYF.

This sequence joins TRBV29-1 and TRBJ1-2, with 10 bases aligning to TRBD1. V lost 6 bases to trimming and J lost 0 bases; unmatched junction nucleotides: 4. The CDR3 runs 14 residues. Germline loops: CDR1 SQVTM, CDR2 ANQGSEA. The CDR3 region is CSVGQGTSNYGYTF. The CDR3, as DNA: TGCAGCGTGGGACAGGGGACTTCTAACTATGGCTACACCTTC.

This chain joins TRBV2 and TRBJ1-1; the match to TRBD1 covers 10 bases. J was trimmed by 8 bases and V by 7 bases; bases with no gene match: 10. In germline, CDR1 is SNHLY, CDR2 FYNNEI. CDR3 length: 14 residues. DNA of the CDR3: TGTGCCAGCACGTCCGGGACAGGGGCGGACGAAGCTTTCTTT. Amino acids: CASTSGTGADEAFF.

V gene TRBV24-1 combines with J gene TRBJ2-2; a possible D gene is TRBD1 (6 bases). V lost 4 bases and J 6 bases, leaving 14 bases between the germline ends. Germline V lookup: CDR1 KGHDR, CDR2 SFDVKD. There are 15 residues in the CDR3. CDR3 nucleotide sequence: TGTGCCACCAGTGACCAACGGACAGTCTCCGGGGAGCTGTTTTTT. Protein product: CATSDQRTVSGELFF.

The chain carries TRBV18 and TRBJ2-1; 7 positions agree with TRBD1. The V gene end was trimmed by 0 bases and the J gene end by 8 bases; junction bases not matched to a gene: 13. Germline V gene sequence: CDR1 KGHSH, CDR2 LQKENI. CDR3 length: 17 residues. This CDR3 reads CASSPPYRGHMGDEQFF. CDR3 in DNA: TGTGCCAGCTCACCACCGTACAGGGGCCACATGGGTGATGAGCAGTTCTTC.

The gene calls are TRBV18 and TRBJ2-3, with D hard to call. CDR1 and CDR2 (germline): KGHSH, LQKENI. With 2 bases removed from V and 0 bases from J, the gap between germline ends came to 6 bases. CDR3 length: 14 residues. CDR3 amino acids: CASSPEVSTDTQYF. CDR3 coding DNA: TGTGCCAGCTCACCAGAGGTTAGCACAGATACGCAGTATTTT.

The chain is built from TRBV30 and TRBJ2-7; TRBD2 aligns across 7 bases. The J segment lost 2 bases and the V segment lost 0 bases, leaving 7 bases of the junction unmatched. The length of the CDR3 is 15 residues. The V gene's germline CDR1 is GTSNPN and CDR2 SVGIG (reference sequence). In DNA, the CDR3 is TGTGCCTGGAGTGTAGGCCCGGGAGGCCCCTACGAGCAGTACTTC. It specifies CAWSVGPGGPYEQYF. Drawing the rest from reference TRBV30 and TRBJ2-7, the complete variable domain is SQTIHQWPATLVQPVGSPLSLECTVEGTSNPNLYWYRQAAGRGLQLLFYSVGIGQISSEVPQNLSASRPQDRQFILSSKKLLLSDSGFYLCAWSVGPGGPYEQYFGPGTRLTVT.

This chain joins TRBV5-6 and TRBJ1-1, with D unresolved. CDR3 size: 14 residues. Trimming pared 6 bases from V and 1 base from J, leaving 13 bases between. Looked up from germline, CDR1 is SGHDT and CDR2 is YYEEEE. The chain's CDR3 is CASTEGVRNTEAFF. The CDR3, as DNA: TGTGCCAGCACCGAAGGAGTCAGGAACACTGAAGCTTTCTTT. Drawing the rest from reference TRBV5-6 and TRBJ1-1, the complete variable domain is DAGVTQSPTHLIKTRGQQVTLRCSPKSGHDTVSWYQQALGQGPQFIFQYYEEEERQRGNFPDRFSGHQFPNYSSELNVNALLLGDSALYLCASTEGVRNTEAFFGQGTRLTVV.

This rearrangement joins TRBV28 to TRBJ2-6; 7 bases fit TRBD1. This CDR3 has 18 residues. Trimming at V came to 7 bases and at J to 1 base, leaving 13 bases not matched to a gene. Germline V gene data show CDR1 as MDHEN and CDR2 as SYDVKM. The DNA for the CDR3 is TGTGCCAGCATTACGGGTGACAGGGAAGGATCTGGGGCCAACGTCCTGACTTTC. Its translation: CASITGDREGSGANVLTF.

The chain links TRBV24-1 to TRBJ1-2, with 8 bases lining up with TRBD1. J gave up 2 bases and V 7 bases, and 8 bases lay outside the gene matches. The CDR3 length is 15 residues. Germline V gene data show CDR1 as KGHDR and CDR2 as SFDVKD. CDR3 nucleotide sequence: TGTGCCACCAGCGGAGGGGACAGGCTCAACTATGGCTACACCTTC. Amino acids: CATSGGDRLNYGYTF.

The chain combines TRBV12-3 or TRBV12-4 with TRBJ2-3; D is undetermined. With 7 bases removed from V and 6 bases from J, the gap between germline ends came to 11 bases. There are 12 residues in the CDR3. CDR3 nucleotides: TGTGCCAGCACGGGTGGAGCGGATACGCAGTATTTT. Translated, it gives CASTGGADTQYF.

V usage is TRBV20-1 and J usage is TRBJ2-1; 8 bases line up with TRBD2. Germline CDR1 reads DFQATT; CDR2 reads SNEGSKA (reference sequence). CDR3 size: 11 residues. V lost 5 bases, J lost 10 bases, and 4 bases stayed unmatched. In DNA, the CDR3 is TGCAGTGCTCTAGCGGGTAACGAGCAGTTCTTC. It is translated as CSALAGNEQFF.

The rearrangement joins TRBV6-5 to TRBJ2-2; 7 positions match TRBD1. Germline V gene sequence: CDR1 MNHEY, CDR2 SVGAGI. Trimming at V came to 7 bases and at J to 1 base, leaving 3 bases not matched to a gene. There are 14 residues in the CDR3. The CDR3 region has the DNA TGTGCCAGCACCCAGGGGGAGAACACCGGGGAGCTGTTTTTT. This gives the protein CASTQGENTGELFF.

This rearrangement joins TRBV6-5 to TRBJ1-1, with a possible D match to TRBD1 (5 bases). V was shortened by 8 bases and J by 6 bases, with 10 bases between the two germline ends. Germline V lookup: CDR1 MNHEY, CDR2 SVGAGI. This CDR3 region has 11 residues. The CDR3 nucleotides are TGTGCCAGCTTGCAGGGTCCTGAAGCTTTCTTT. Translation gives CASLQGPEAFF.

The chain carries TRBV12-3 or TRBV12-4 and TRBJ1-1; D remains unclear. The CDR3 contains 13 residues. V was trimmed by 3 bases and J by 7 bases, leaving 12 bases between them. Here the CDR3 reads CASSLRGGLEAFF. CDR3 DNA: TGTGCCAGCAGTTTGAGAGGTGGCCTTGAAGCTTTCTTT.

This rearrangement joins TRBV7-3 to TRBJ2-3; TRBD1 matches at 7 bases. This CDR3 spans 16 amino acids. Germline V gives CDR1 SGHTA, CDR2 FQGTGA. After removal of 2 bases from V and 3 bases from J, the junction contained 8 bases not matched to a gene. CDR3 coding DNA: TGTGCCAGCAGCTTAGGTTACAGGGGTAGGACAGATACGCAGTATTTT. Its protein product is CASSLGYRGRTDTQYF.